The text below deals with one T cell receptor (beta chain). The antigen is unknown. 5'RACE primed from the constant segment yielded TCR alpha and TCR beta cDNA libraries bearing sample barcodes and UMIs. TCRdb reprocessed the 5' RACE reads with MiXCR, giving one entry per CDR3 protein. There are around 310,000 distinct CDR3 sequences in the sample; roughly 15% occur only once, and 20% to 25% lies in the top ten. This entry comes from a study of T-cell memory formation after mild COVID-19. Findings and limits, study-wide: Shrinking CD4+ clones resided mostly in CM and EM, and CD8+ ones in EMRA. Clones contracting across day 15 to 85 had a balanced CD4/CD8 profile; later expanding clones leaned CD4+. Pre-infection memory harbored some responding clones, suggesting cross-reactive memory joined.

This clonotype was sampled from a man between 18 and 29 years old who had mild COVID-19 (a few samples of this study predate the infection). Cell type and time point are not known. The sequenced material came from PBMCs or a T cell subset sorted from them (not recorded which).

The CDR3 spells CASSPDRSSYNEQFF. The DNA of the CDR3 is TGTGCCAGCTCACCGGACAGAAGCTCCTACAATGAGCAGTTCTTC. The chain recombines TRBV18 with TRBJ2-1; tentative D call: TRBD1 (6 bases). The CDR3 sequence is 15 residues long. The germline V and J ends were trimmed by 3 bases and 0 bases, with 9 bases remaining between them. Germline lookup yields CDR1 KGHSH and CDR2 LQKENI.